This TCR beta chain was captured by sequencing in a study of PD-L1 blockade in urothelial cancer listed by TCRdb under 2017. Broadly, across the study: Therapy was started at some point between 2014 and 2016 for all patients, and atezolizumab 1,200 mg was administered intravenously every 3 weeks. A median of roughly 140,000 T cells and some 90,000 unique TCRs was obtained from blood samples, and a median clonality of 0.080 was observed. Durable clinical benefit was achieved by nine patients and was not achieved by 20 patients. Blood samples were analyzed 3 weeks after the start of treatment (second dose) and 6 weeks after the start of treatment. Durable clinical benefit was defined as a progression-free survival longer than 6 months, and TCR features were additionally tested against progression-free survival and overall survival. An ECOG performance status of 0 or 1 was recorded for the patients, and 0 to 3 prior chemotherapy regimens had been received by the patients. TCR sequencing covered pretreatment tumor samples and matched, serially collected peripheral blood taken before and after atezolizumab treatment. The study was an exploratory multi-omic analysis of somatic, immune and clinical correlates of response to PD-L1 blockade with atezolizumab in urothelial cancer. Whole exome sequencing and RNA sequencing of pretreatment tumors were performed alongside TCR sequencing in the same patients. Pretreatment blood TCR-seq was available for about 27 patients, at least one posttreatment blood collection was obtained for around 24 patients, and tumor TCR-seq was available for around 24 patients. About 90% of the roughly 29 patients were identified as males with urothelial cancer of bladder origin, and a prior smoking history was reported by 18 of 29 patients.

This clone was detected once. The target of this receptor is not known. The record has no base qualities; no much larger clone is one base away. V sheds 4 bases and J sheds 9 bases, leaving 16 bases between their ends. Taken from cysteine to phenylalanine, the CDR3 has 13 residues. The only DNA kept is the CDR3, 39 bases in frame from the first base. CDR1 and CDR2 are read off the germline V gene as SGDLS and YYNGEE. Each PCR received spiked-in synthetic TCR analog templates so that absolute template abundance could be estimated from read counts. The immunoSEQ assay used bias-controlled V and J gene primers to amplify TCRbeta CDR3 regions from genomic DNA. Sequencing of rearranged TCRbeta segments was done at approximately 20X coverage. The original pipeline was this. Sequencing errors were corrected by clustering, and CDR3s were annotated against IMGT so that V, D and J genes could be assigned. Only productive TCRbeta rearrangements were used in downstream analyses, excluding out-of-frame or stop-codon sequences. To compute clonality, Shannon entropy was normalized by the log of the number of unique productive sequences and then subtracted from one. Fisher's exact test with Benjamini-Hochberg correction, at a threshold of adjusted p below 0.01, was used to find clones that differed between time points or between blood and tumor. Here the immuneACCESS table is served through TCRdb, limited to in-frame sequences with V and J called. Missing clones are a known gap in these copies; in checked studies unresolved V genes cover under half, and the rest lacks a known reason. The D gene and trimming were derived from the DNA, and the V and J assignments and clone size from that table. The sample table lists about 49,000 clones, 79% of them with a count of one. The biggest ten clones account for around 9.3% of the sample.

The time point label of this sample denotes: pretreatment peripheral blood. The cohort included about 29 patients with locally advanced or metastatic urothelial carcinoma who were treated at Memorial Sloan Kettering on a trial protocol. Peripheral blood mononuclear cells were collected from each patient pretreatment and during treatment, giving between 1 and 8 total time points per patient. The Qiagen DNeasy Blood extraction kit was used to purify genomic DNA from total PBMCs and tumor samples. PBMCs were collected pretreatment and during treatment, and were isolated and stored as previously described. Broader findings and caveats from the paper: A pretreatment peripheral blood TCR clonality below the median was linked to improved progression-free and overall survival. Small sample size (n of about 29) and many exploratory analyses mean the results are intended to be hypothesis-generating. Among patients with durable benefit, tumor-associated TCR clones showed greater expansion in peripheral blood 3 weeks after treatment started (n ≈ 21, p = 0.022).

The chain is encoded by TRBV9 joined to TRBJ2-5; TRBD1 might be the D gene, on 5 matching bases. The sequence was collected from a man aged 65-85 years with urothelial cancer. This specimen consisted of PBMCs, obtained around atezolizumab (anti-PD-L1) treatment. The nucleotides read TGTGCCAGCAGCCCCAACAGCATGGGGCCCCAGTACTTC. This translates into CASSPNSMGPQYF.